Below, one TCR beta chain is given with its context. These data are taken from a study of blood T cell repertoires in COVID-19. Measured with immunoSEQ multiplex PCR; TCRdb has only the in-frame clones, and not every one. The table has roughly 330,000 clones, around 87% seen once. This clonotype was sampled from a woman in her thirties who had recovered from COVID-19. Sequences were obtained from PBMCs or T cells enriched from blood (not recorded which).

The CDR3 region is CASSFPTSGGSNTGELFF. CDR3 nucleotide sequence: TGTGCCAGCAGTTTCCCGACTAGCGGGGGATCGAACACCGGGGAGCTGTTTTTT. The chain employs TRBV27 and TRBJ2-2; TRBD2 aligns across 12 bases. The V and J ends lost 3 bases and 0 bases, in that order; junction bases with no gene match: 5. Germline V gene data show CDR1 as MNHEY and CDR2 as SMNVEV (reference sequence). CDR3 size: 18 residues.